The 5 T cell receptor beta chains listed next were all sequenced from one sample in a study of cytomegalovirus exposure and HLA in healthy donors. 13 Jbeta primers and 60 Vbeta primers were used for the PCR. TCRdb's table, derived via immunoSEQ multiplex PCR, lists solely in-frame clones and lacks some. This sample has over 100,000 clones, with around 61% found just once. The sample comprised PBMCs. These receptors all come from a woman in her thirties in good health and CMV-seronegative.

CDR3 residues: CASSSHSARPQHF. The CDR3 DNA follows: TGTGCCAGCAGCAGCCACAGTGCCAGGCCCCAGCATTTT. J is TRBJ1-5 and V is TRBV28; D gene ambiguous. V was shortened by 6 bases and J by 9 bases, with 15 bases between the two germline ends. CDR3 length: 13 amino acids. Per the germline V gene, CDR1 is MDHEN and CDR2 is SYDVKM.

There are a few counts of this clone. The rearrangement uses TRBV5-4 and TRBJ1-2; a possible D gene is TRBD1 (6 bases). The CDR3 loop spans 14 amino acids. Trimming took 3 bases from V and 4 from J, leaving 13 bases between them. CDR1 is SGHNT and CDR2 is YYREEE in the germline V gene (reference sequence). CDR3 in amino acids: CASSSGGGAYGYTF. DNA for the CDR3: TGTGCCAGCAGCTCGGGCGGGGGGGCCTATGGCTACACCTTC.

This rearrangement joins TRBV7-9 to TRBJ2-1, with 7 nucleotides matching TRBD1. The V segment lost 6 bases and the J segment 1 base; nucleotides outside the gene matches: 6. This CDR3 has 15 amino acids. Looked up from germline, CDR1 is SEHNR and CDR2 is FQNEAQ (reference sequence). CDR3 DNA sequence: TGTGCCAGCAGTCCACCGGGACAGTCCTACAATGAGCAGTTCTTC. It codes for CASSPPGQSYNEQFF.

This chain's CDR3 is CASRLTGKSATDTQYF. CDR3 DNA sequence: TGTGCCAGTCGGTTGACAGGGAAATCTGCGACAGATACGCAGTATTTT. The chain links TRBV19 to TRBJ2-3; 7 bases align to TRBD1. The length of the CDR3 is 16 residues. Germline CDR1 and CDR2: LNHDA and SQIVND (reference sequence). V lost 8 bases, J lost 3 bases, and 14 bases stayed unmatched.

The J gene is TRBJ2-7, the V gene TRBV4-1; D gene ambiguous. This CDR3 comprises 14 residues. Germline-derived CDR1 and CDR2 are MGHRA and YSYEKL. Trimming left V 3 bases short and J 4 bases short, with 13 bases between. The CDR3 is CASSHYPPRYEQYF. The DNA of the CDR3 is TGCGCCAGCAGCCACTACCCCCCCAGGTACGAGCAGTACTTC.